Listed below are T cell receptor beta chains from one sample, sequenced in a study of blood T cells in healthy people across ages. TCRdb independently ran MiXCR on the 5' RACE reads; one entry per CDR3 protein. The table lists hundreds of thousands of distinct CDR3 sequences, 36% of them singletons. Input material: blood. The receptors were gathered from a man aged 18 to 29 in good health. Both conserved end residues are part of each CDR3. D genes are given only for firm matches. Size tells how often a clone was seen (once, few, many) or the class of an expanded clone, and some rows leave it out.

abundance	d_gene	v_gene	j_gene	CDR3aa	CDR3nt
-	-	TRBV6-2/TRBV6-3	TRBJ2-7	CASSYGGTFSYEQYF	TGTGCCAGCAGTTACGGGGGAACTTTCTCCTACGAGCAGTACTTC
many	-	TRBV12-3/TRBV12-4	TRBJ1-1	CASTPGYNTEAFF	TGTGCCAGCACCCCGGGATATAACACTGAAGCTTTCTTT
-	TRBD2	TRBV7-2	TRBJ2-7	CASSRLSFTSGGLYEQYF	TGTGCCAGCAGCCGCCTCTCATTTACTAGCGGGGGTCTCTACGAGCAGTACTTC
-	-	TRBV4-1	TRBJ2-7	CASSQGALSSYNEQYF	TGCGCCAGCAGCCAAGGCGCCCTGAGCTCCTACAATGAGCAGTACTTC
few	TRBD1	TRBV5-1	TRBJ1-2	CASSLGTGGVAGYTF	TGCGCCAGCAGCTTGGGAACAGGGGGCGTCGCTGGCTACACCTTC
-	-	TRBV9	TRBJ2-5	CASSAGGEPSGYQETQYF	TGTGCCAGCAGCGCGGGCGGCGAACCAAGCGGGTACCAAGAGACCCAGTACTTC
few	-	TRBV4-1	TRBJ1-2	CASSQEGVVVRGYTF	TGCGCCAGCAGCCAAGAAGGGGTTGTGGTCCGTGGCTACACCTTC
-	-	TRBV28	TRBJ1-1	CASQDPPQRTEAFF	TGTGCCAGCCAGGACCCACCCCAGAGGACTGAAGCTTTCTTT
-	-	TRBV6-5	TRBJ2-1	CASGSRGYNAQFF	TGTGCCAGCGGCTCCCGGGGCTACAATGCGCAGTTCTTC
-	TRBD1	TRBV25-1	TRBJ2-5	CASSDPKTGAYQETQYF	TGTGCCAGCAGTGACCCCAAGACAGGGGCGTACCAAGAGACCCAGTACTTC
-	-	TRBV29-1	TRBJ1-1	CSVAVGNTEAFF	TGCAGCGTTGCGGTCGGAAACACTGAAGCTTTCTTT
few	TRBD2	TRBV7-6	TRBJ2-3	CASSLEASGARNTQYF	TGTGCCAGCAGCTTAGAGGCTAGCGGGGCCCGGAATACGCAGTATTTT
few	-	TRBV6-2/TRBV6-3	TRBJ2-7	CASSYRIGQVINEQYF	TGTGCCAGCAGTTACCGAATAGGGCAGGTAATCAACGAGCAGTACTTC
-	TRBD2	TRBV7-2	TRBJ2-1	CASSLPQRGVYNEQFF	TGTGCCAGCAGCTTACCCCAGCGGGGGGTCTACAATGAGCAGTTCTTC
few	TRBD1	TRBV30	TRBJ1-2	CAWSFPTGVTNYGYTF	TGTGCCTGGAGTTTTCCGACAGGGGTTACTAACTATGGCTACACCTTC
-	TRBD1	TRBV7-9	TRBJ2-7	CASSFGTGNDEQYF	TGTGCCAGCAGCTTTGGGACAGGGAACGACGAGCAGTACTTC
-	TRBD1	TRBV27	TRBJ1-1	CASSPHGQEVFF	TGTGCCAGCAGTCCCCACGGACAGGAAGTTTTCTTT
-	-	TRBV4-2	TRBJ1-1	CASSQDGAGSGGAFF	TGTGCCAGCAGCCAAGATGGCGCGGGATCAGGCGGAGCTTTCTTT
many	-	TRBV15	TRBJ2-3	CATSREPAARDTQYF	TGTGCCACCAGCAGAGAACCGGCAGCTAGAGATACGCAGTATTTT
-	TRBD2	TRBV12-3/TRBV12-4	TRBJ2-3	CASSLGLAGGPDTQYF	TGTGCCAGCAGTTTAGGGCTAGCGGGAGGTCCAGATACGCAGTATTTT
-	TRBD2	TRBV4-2	TRBJ2-7	CASSQGLATYEQYF	TGTGCCAGCAGCCAAGGACTAGCAACCTACGAGCAGTACTTC
-	TRBD2	TRBV20-1	TRBJ2-1	CSRGGPVRGEQFF	TGCAGTCGGGGGGGACCAGTAAGGGGTGAGCAGTTCTTC
few	-	TRBV5-1	TRBJ1-6	CASSLVAQGSSPLHF	TGCGCCAGCAGCTTGGTGGCTCAGGGTTCCTCACCCCTCCACTTT
-	-	TRBV3-1	TRBJ2-5	CASSRDSAVQETQYF	TGTGCCAGCAGCCGAGATTCGGCAGTTCAAGAGACCCAGTACTTC
many	-	TRBV4-1	TRBJ2-7	CASSQDPYTEQYF	TGCGCCAGCAGCCAAGACCCCTATACGGAGCAGTACTTC
-	-	TRBV29-1	TRBJ1-1	CSGWGIMNTEAFF	TGCAGCGGCTGGGGGATAATGAACACTGAAGCTTTCTTT
-	-	TRBV5-6	TRBJ1-2	CARSLGDRSYGYTF	TGTGCCCGCAGCTTGGGCGACAGGTCGTATGGCTACACCTTC
-	-	TRBV10-3	TRBJ1-2	CAISEGGYTF	TGTGCCATCAGTGAGGGTGGCTACACCTTC
few	TRBD1	TRBV7-3	TRBJ2-5	CASSRFRTGLSNEQYF	TGTGCCAGCAGCCGCTTCCGGACAGGGCTCTCCAATGAGCAGTACTTC
-	TRBD2	TRBV28	TRBJ2-1	CASSTLSGGDSYNEQFF	TGTGCCAGCAGTACCCTGAGCGGGGGAGACTCCTACAATGAGCAGTTCTTC
-	TRBD1	TRBV5-1	TRBJ1-2	CASSKGQVDGYTF	TGCGCCAGCAGCAAAGGACAGGTGGATGGCTACACCTTC
many	TRBD1	TRBV29-1	TRBJ2-5	CSVDQGATETQYF	TGCAGCGTTGACCAGGGGGCAACAGAGACCCAGTACTTC
few	-	TRBV9	TRBJ2-7	CASSVTPTYEQYF	TGTGCCAGCAGCGTGACTCCCACCTACGAGCAGTACTTC
-	-	TRBV27	TRBJ2-1	CASSFGRASQETQFF	TGTGCCAGCAGTTTTGGGCGAGCATCCCAAGAGACCCAGTTCTTC
-	-	TRBV4-1	TRBJ1-4	CASSQVGSTTNEKLFF	TGCGCCAGCAGCCAAGTGGGCAGCACAACTAATGAAAAACTGTTTTTT
-	-	TRBV7-2	TRBJ2-7	CASSSLRGLTYEQYF	TGTGCCAGCAGCTCCCTCCGAGGGTTGACCTACGAGCAGTACTTC
-	-	TRBV12-3/TRBV12-4	TRBJ1-1	CASSPLGEGNTEAFF	TGTGCCAGCAGCCCCTTGGGGGAGGGTAACACTGAAGCTTTCTTT
-	TRBD2	TRBV2	TRBJ2-3	CASSELAGGRDTQYF	TGTGCCAGCAGTGAACTAGCGGGGGGGAGAGATACGCAGTATTTT
-	-	TRBV9	TRBJ1-1	CASSANSAFF	TGTGCCAGCAGCGCAAACAGTGCTTTCTTT
once	-	TRBV6-6	TRBJ1-2	CASSYTGGGYTF	TGTGCCAGCAGTTACACGGGGGGCGGCTACACCTTC
-	-	TRBV7-6	TRBJ2-7	CASSLGQDTYEQYF	TGTGCCAGCAGCTTAGGACAGGACACCTACGAGCAGTACTTC
many	-	TRBV12-3/TRBV12-4	TRBJ1-2	CASSSITLGGEVYGYTF	TGTGCCAGCAGTTCCATCACCTTAGGGGGGGAAGTCTATGGCTACACCTTC
-	TRBD2	TRBV7-2	TRBJ2-7	CASSSQSSGEPYEQYF	TGTGCCAGCAGCTCTCAATCTAGCGGGGAACCCTACGAGCAGTACTTC
-	TRBD1	TRBV5-4	TRBJ2-3	CASSSGAGGPDTQYF	TGTGCCAGCAGCTCCGGGGCAGGGGGTCCAGATACGCAGTATTTT
few	-	TRBV7-2	TRBJ2-1	CASSLAGVPGEEQFF	TGTGCCAGCAGCTTAGCGGGGGTACCAGGGGAGGAGCAGTTCTTC
-	-	TRBV12-3/TRBV12-4	TRBJ1-5	CASSLSWGGVNQPQHF	TGTGCCAGCAGTCTTTCCTGGGGAGGGGTGAATCAGCCCCAGCATTTT
few	-	TRBV4-2	TRBJ1-1	CASSQGDRAFF	TGTGCCAGCAGCCAAGGGGACCGAGCTTTCTTT
-	-	TRBV12-3/TRBV12-4	TRBJ2-1	CASSLTVGAYNEQFF	TGTGCCAGCAGTTTAACGGTGGGGGCCTACAATGAGCAGTTCTTC
-	-	TRBV20-1	TRBJ1-1	CSARGNPREKNTEAFF	TGCAGTGCTAGAGGAAATCCGAGAGAAAAGAACACTGAAGCTTTCTTT
few	-	TRBV7-2	TRBJ1-5	CASSLLDLGGNQPQHF	TGTGCCAGCAGCTTACTGGACCTGGGGGGCAATCAGCCCCAGCATTTT
few	-	TRBV6-5	TRBJ1-1	CASSFSVYMNTEAFF	TGTGCCAGCAGTTTCTCAGTTTACATGAACACTGAAGCTTTCTTT
few	TRBD1	TRBV6-2/TRBV6-3	TRBJ2-1	CASGTGGQYEQFF	TGTGCCAGCGGGACAGGGGGGCAGTATGAGCAGTTCTTC
-	TRBD1	TRBV6-5	TRBJ1-4	CASSPGTVEKLFF	TGTGCCAGCAGCCCCGGGACAGTGGAAAAACTGTTTTTT
-	-	TRBV6-1	TRBJ2-1	CASSELVYEQFF	TGTGCCAGCAGTGAACTTGTCTACGAGCAGTTCTTC
few	-	TRBV4-2	TRBJ1-1	CASSLSRLEAFF	TGTGCCAGCAGCCTTTCAAGACTCGAAGCTTTCTTT